This is a list of T cell receptor beta chains from one sample in a study of technical replicates of blood from a handful of donors. TCRdb's copy holds only in-frame clones and misses some; the assay was immunoSEQ multiplex PCR. The sample contains about 70,000 clones, about 86% of which appear only once. The sample taken for sequencing was PBMCs. The receptor set was obtained from a human donor in good health. Some clones in this sample may be carry-over from other donors' samples. Each CDR3 is given with its conserved first and last residue. Fields, in order: D gene, J gene, clone size, V gene, CDR3 DNA, CDR3 protein. A D gene is named only where the DNA matches it firmly. The size field is filled for only some rows; it gives once, few, many or a size class.

D gene: TRBD2
J gene: TRBJ2-7
clone size: NA
V gene: TRBV7-2
CDR3 DNA: TGTGCCAGCAGCTTAGCTGGACTAGCGGGAGGGCGTAACGAGCAGTACTTC
CDR3 protein: CASSLAGLAGGRNEQYF

D gene: NA
J gene: TRBJ2-1
clone size: NA
V gene: TRBV5-4
CDR3 DNA: TGTGCCAGCAGCCGCCGGACTATGGGGTTTGGCAATGAGCAGTTCTTC
CDR3 protein: CASSRRTMGFGNEQFF

D gene: TRBD2
J gene: TRBJ2-3
clone size: NA
V gene: TRBV7-7
CDR3 DNA: TGTGCCAGCAGCCCCGGGGAGCGGGGGTTTGATACGCAGTATTTT
CDR3 protein: CASSPGERGFDTQYF

D gene: TRBD1
J gene: TRBJ2-6
clone size: NA
V gene: TRBV5-1
CDR3 DNA: TGCGCCAGCAACCAAGGGACAGGGTCTGGGGCCAACGTCCTGACTTTC
CDR3 protein: CASNQGTGSGANVLTF

D gene: NA
J gene: TRBJ2-4
clone size: NA
V gene: TRBV2
CDR3 DNA: TGTGCCAGCAGTGAAAGGGGTGGTGAGCTAGCCAAAAACATTCAGTACTTC
CDR3 protein: CASSERGGELAKNIQYF

D gene: NA
J gene: TRBJ2-3
clone size: NA
V gene: TRBV29-1
CDR3 DNA: TGCAGCGTTGATGGAGCGGAACTCACAGATACGCAGTATTTT
CDR3 protein: CSVDGAELTDTQYF

D gene: NA
J gene: TRBJ2-7
clone size: NA
V gene: TRBV6-1
CDR3 DNA: TGTGCCAGCAGTGTGACGGCAGGCCCTTCCTACGAGCAGTACTTC
CDR3 protein: CASSVTAGPSYEQYF

D gene: NA
J gene: TRBJ2-7
clone size: NA
V gene: TRBV18
CDR3 DNA: TGTGCCAGCTCACCCGACGGGTGGCACTCCTCCTACGAGCAGTACTTC
CDR3 protein: CASSPDGWHSSYEQYF

D gene: NA
J gene: TRBJ1-1
clone size: NA
V gene: TRBV30
CDR3 DNA: TGTGCCTGGAGTGTACGACAGAACACTGAAGCTTTCTTT
CDR3 protein: CAWSVRQNTEAFF

D gene: TRBD2
J gene: TRBJ2-3
clone size: once
V gene: TRBV9
CDR3 DNA: TGTGCCAGCAGCGTAGCCCCCCTAGCGGGGACGACAGATACGCAGTATTTT
CDR3 protein: CASSVAPLAGTTDTQYF

D gene: TRBD1
J gene: TRBJ2-7
clone size: NA
V gene: TRBV6-1
CDR3 DNA: TGTGCCAGCAGTGAAGACAGGGGGAGCTCCTACGAGCAGTACTTC
CDR3 protein: CASSEDRGSSYEQYF

D gene: TRBD2
J gene: TRBJ2-7
clone size: once
V gene: TRBV7-8
CDR3 DNA: TGTGCCAGCAGCTTAGGACTAGCTCATGGCTACGAGCAGTACTTC
CDR3 protein: CASSLGLAHGYEQYF

D gene: NA
J gene: TRBJ2-1
clone size: NA
V gene: TRBV14
CDR3 DNA: TGTGCCAGCAGCCAAGTCCCGGGTAAAGAGCAGTTCTTC
CDR3 protein: CASSQVPGKEQFF

D gene: TRBD1
J gene: TRBJ2-3
clone size: once
V gene: TRBV9
CDR3 DNA: TGTGCCAGCAGCGCCACGCAGGGGGCTCTTCCCCTAACAGATACGCAGTATTTT
CDR3 protein: CASSATQGALPLTDTQYF

D gene: TRBD2
J gene: TRBJ2-1
clone size: NA
V gene: TRBV14
CDR3 DNA: TGTGCCAGCAGCCAAGGGACTAGCGGGAGCTCCTACAATGAGCAGTTCTTC
CDR3 protein: CASSQGTSGSSYNEQFF

D gene: TRBD1
J gene: TRBJ2-5
clone size: once
V gene: TRBV30
CDR3 DNA: TGTGCCTGGAGTGTAGCTACTTGGGACAGGGAGTATGAGACCCAGTACTTC
CDR3 protein: CAWSVATWDREYETQYF

D gene: TRBD1
J gene: TRBJ1-1
clone size: NA
V gene: TRBV28
CDR3 DNA: TGTGCCAGCAGGCCCTACACAGGGGGAACTGAAGCTTTCTTT
CDR3 protein: CASRPYTGGTEAFF

D gene: TRBD1
J gene: TRBJ2-7
clone size: NA
V gene: TRBV12-5
CDR3 DNA: TGTGCTAGTGGTGTGACAGGGTTCTACGAGCAGTACTTC
CDR3 protein: CASGVTGFYEQYF

D gene: NA
J gene: TRBJ1-2
clone size: NA
V gene: TRBV5-1
CDR3 DNA: TGCGCCAGCAGCTCCGATACGGGGGGCGGTGGCTACACCTTC
CDR3 protein: CASSSDTGGGGYTF

D gene: TRBD2
J gene: TRBJ2-3
clone size: few
V gene: TRBV4-2
CDR3 DNA: TGTGCCAGCAGCTTGGACGGCGGGAGGGGCACAGATACGCAGTATTTT
CDR3 protein: CASSLDGGRGTDTQYF

D gene: NA
J gene: TRBJ1-3
clone size: NA
V gene: TRBV7-9
CDR3 DNA: TGTGCCAGCAGCGCCGGGACTCCTGGAAACACCATATATTTT
CDR3 protein: CASSAGTPGNTIYF

D gene: TRBD2
J gene: TRBJ2-2
clone size: NA
V gene: TRBV7-7
CDR3 DNA: TGTGCCAGCACCTCGGCGGGAGGGAACGGGGAGCTGTTTTTT
CDR3 protein: CASTSAGGNGELFF

D gene: TRBD1
J gene: TRBJ2-7
clone size: NA
V gene: TRBV7-9
CDR3 DNA: TGTGCCAGCAGCTTAGATGAGACAGGGGGACGGTACGAGCAGTACTTC
CDR3 protein: CASSLDETGGRYEQYF

D gene: TRBD2
J gene: TRBJ2-3
clone size: once
V gene: TRBV4-3
CDR3 DNA: TGCGCCAGCAGCCGCCGACTAAGCGGGGGGACAGATACGCAGTATTTT
CDR3 protein: CASSRRLSGGTDTQYF

D gene: NA
J gene: TRBJ2-1
clone size: NA
V gene: TRBV2
CDR3 DNA: TGTGCCAGCAGTGAAAACCAGGATTGGAATGAGCAGTTCTTC
CDR3 protein: CASSENQDWNEQFF

D gene: TRBD2
J gene: TRBJ2-3
clone size: NA
V gene: TRBV11-2
CDR3 DNA: TGTGCCAGCAGCTTAGGACGACTAGCGGATACGCAGTATTTT
CDR3 protein: CASSLGRLADTQYF

D gene: TRBD2
J gene: TRBJ2-5
clone size: NA
V gene: TRBV5-1
CDR3 DNA: TGCGCCAGCGGATTAAGGGGCGGGAGGGAAGAGACCCAGTACTTC
CDR3 protein: CASGLRGGREETQYF

D gene: NA
J gene: TRBJ2-7
clone size: NA
V gene: TRBV18
CDR3 DNA: TGTGCCAGCTCACCACGTATCGACACTTTCTACGAGCAGTACTTC
CDR3 protein: CASSPRIDTFYEQYF

D gene: NA
J gene: TRBJ1-5
clone size: NA
V gene: TRBV4-3
CDR3 DNA: TGCGCCAGCAGCCAAGATCTGGCCTCGCAGCCCCAGCATTTT
CDR3 protein: CASSQDLASQPQHF

D gene: TRBD1
J gene: TRBJ2-7
clone size: NA
V gene: TRBV30
CDR3 DNA: TGTGCCTGCCTAGCGGGACAGGGGGCATACGAGCAGTACTTC
CDR3 protein: CACLAGQGAYEQYF

D gene: TRBD2
J gene: TRBJ2-7
clone size: NA
V gene: TRBV6-1
CDR3 DNA: TGTGCCAGCAGTGAAGGTGTTCAGCGGGGGCTATCCTACGAGCAGTACTTC
CDR3 protein: CASSEGVQRGLSYEQYF

D gene: TRBD1
J gene: TRBJ2-7
clone size: NA
V gene: TRBV19
CDR3 DNA: TGTGCCAGTAGTACGGGACAGGGGCCCTACGAGCAGTACTTC
CDR3 protein: CASSTGQGPYEQYF

D gene: NA
J gene: TRBJ2-4
clone size: NA
V gene: TRBV5-6
CDR3 DNA: TGTGCCAGCAGCTTACGGCGGCTAGCCAAAAACATTCAGTACTTC
CDR3 protein: CASSLRRLAKNIQYF

D gene: TRBD1
J gene: TRBJ2-1
clone size: NA
V gene: TRBV7-3
CDR3 DNA: TGTGCCAGCAGCTCGGGGGGACAGGGGGCCTATGAGCAGTTCTTC
CDR3 protein: CASSSGGQGAYEQFF

D gene: TRBD2
J gene: TRBJ2-5
clone size: NA
V gene: TRBV7-2
CDR3 DNA: TGTGCCAGCCAGCGGGGGGTCCAAGAGACCCAGTACTTC
CDR3 protein: CASQRGVQETQYF

D gene: NA
J gene: TRBJ1-6
clone size: NA
V gene: TRBV25-1
CDR3 DNA: TGTGCCAGCAGTGAATACTATTCACCCCTCCACTTT
CDR3 protein: CASSEYYSPLHF

D gene: NA
J gene: TRBJ1-4
clone size: NA
V gene: TRBV6-1
CDR3 DNA: TGTGCCAGCAGTGACGCAGGGGTTGGGGAAAAACTGTTTTTT
CDR3 protein: CASSDAGVGEKLFF

D gene: NA
J gene: TRBJ1-2
clone size: NA
V gene: TRBV7-2
CDR3 DNA: TGTGCCAGCAGCCCTGAACAGGGACCAAGCTATGGCTACACCTTC
CDR3 protein: CASSPEQGPSYGYTF

D gene: NA
J gene: TRBJ1-6
clone size: NA
V gene: TRBV6-1
CDR3 DNA: TGTGCCAGCAGGCCGCAGGGGAATATTTATTCACCCCTCCACTTT
CDR3 protein: CASRPQGNIYSPLHF

D gene: NA
J gene: TRBJ2-2
clone size: NA
V gene: TRBV30
CDR3 DNA: TGTGCCTGGACCCGAGACAGTCAATCAACCGGGGAGCTGTTTTTT
CDR3 protein: CAWTRDSQSTGELFF

D gene: TRBD1
J gene: TRBJ1-2
clone size: once
V gene: TRBV5-8
CDR3 DNA: TGTGCCAGCAGCTCCTGGGACAGCTATGGCTACACCTTC
CDR3 protein: CASSSWDSYGYTF

D gene: TRBD2
J gene: TRBJ2-5
clone size: NA
V gene: TRBV11-2
CDR3 DNA: TGTGCCAGCAGCTTAGTTAGCGGGGGGGCCCAAGAGACCCAGTACTTC
CDR3 protein: CASSLVSGGAQETQYF

D gene: NA
J gene: TRBJ2-1
clone size: once
V gene: TRBV5-4
CDR3 DNA: TGTGCCAGCACTTACCCAGGGACTGGTGGTCGGGGCGAGCAGTTCTTC
CDR3 protein: CASTYPGTGGRGEQFF

D gene: TRBD1
J gene: TRBJ1-5
clone size: NA
V gene: TRBV2
CDR3 DNA: TGTGCCAGCCAGGGACAGGGGGCCGGCAATCAGCCCCAGCATTTT
CDR3 protein: CASQGQGAGNQPQHF

D gene: TRBD2
J gene: TRBJ2-2
clone size: NA
V gene: TRBV5-6
CDR3 DNA: TGTGCCAGCAGCTTGGAGATGGGGGGGGCCGGGGAGCTGTTTTTT
CDR3 protein: CASSLEMGGAGELFF

D gene: TRBD1
J gene: TRBJ1-3
clone size: NA
V gene: TRBV11-2
CDR3 DNA: TGTGCCAGCAGCTTTAAGGGACAGGGTGGAAACACCATATATTTT
CDR3 protein: CASSFKGQGGNTIYF

D gene: TRBD1
J gene: TRBJ1-2
clone size: NA
V gene: TRBV6-5
CDR3 DNA: TGTGCCAGCAGTTACTCGACAGACAGGGTTTTCGGCTACACCTTC
CDR3 protein: CASSYSTDRVFGYTF